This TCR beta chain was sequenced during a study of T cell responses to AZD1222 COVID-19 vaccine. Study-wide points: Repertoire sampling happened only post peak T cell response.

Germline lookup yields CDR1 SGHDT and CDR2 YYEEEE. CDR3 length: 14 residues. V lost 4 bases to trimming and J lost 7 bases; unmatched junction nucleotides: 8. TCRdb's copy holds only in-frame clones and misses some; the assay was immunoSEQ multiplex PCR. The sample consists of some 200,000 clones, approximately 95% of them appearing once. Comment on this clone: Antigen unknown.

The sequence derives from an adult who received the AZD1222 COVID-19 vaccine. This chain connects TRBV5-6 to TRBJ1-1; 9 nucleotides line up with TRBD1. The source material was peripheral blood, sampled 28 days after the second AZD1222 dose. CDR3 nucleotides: TGTGCCAGCAGCCCACGGGACAGGGCCTTTGAAGCTTTCTTT. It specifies CASSPRDRAFEAFF. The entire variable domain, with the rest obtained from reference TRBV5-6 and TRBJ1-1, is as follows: DAGVTQSPTHLIKTRGQQVTLRCSPKSGHDTVSWYQQALGQGPQFIFQYYEEEERQRGNFPDRFSGHQFPNYSSELNVNALLLGDSALYLCASSPRDRAFEAFFGQGTRLTVV.